The rows below give T cell receptor beta chains drawn from one sample of a study of early T cells in non-severe SARS-CoV-2 infection. A single record per CDR3 protein comes from TCRdb applying MiXCR to the 5' RACE reads. This sample carries more than 40,000 distinct CDR3 sequences, about 7% of them seen once, and the ten largest clones take just over 8%. Sequenced material: whole blood. These receptors were obtained from an adult who was a healthcare worker with PCR-confirmed SARS-CoV-2 infection or an uninfected control (not recorded which). Both conserved end residues are part of each CDR3. The order of the fields is CDR3 protein, CDR3 DNA, V gene, CDR3 length, D gene, clone size, J gene. D genes are given only for firm matches. Clone size appears in some rows only: once, few, many, or a class for an expanded clone.

cdr3_aa: CASRGLRSGRGTDTQYF; cdr3_nt: TGTGCCAGCAGAGGACTACGATCGGGTCGCGGCACAGATACGCAGTATTTT; v_call: TRBV28; cdr3_length: 17; d_call: NA; clone_size: many; j_call: TRBJ2-3
cdr3_aa: CASSLPGVNQPQHF; cdr3_nt: TGTGCCAGCAGCCTACCGGGAGTCAATCAGCCCCAGCATTTT; v_call: TRBV7-8; cdr3_length: 14; d_call: NA; clone_size: many; j_call: TRBJ1-5
cdr3_aa: CASSFPGTYEQYF; cdr3_nt: TGTGCCAGCAGCTTTCCGGGGACCTACGAGCAGTACTTC; v_call: TRBV7-6; cdr3_length: 13; d_call: NA; clone_size: NA; j_call: TRBJ2-7
cdr3_aa: CASRWDRGRQGYTF; cdr3_nt: TGTGCCAGCAGGTGGGACAGGGGGCGTCAAGGCTACACCTTC; v_call: TRBV28; cdr3_length: 14; d_call: TRBD1; clone_size: NA; j_call: TRBJ1-2
cdr3_aa: CASSLIFLGADYNEQFF; cdr3_nt: TGTGCCAGCAGTTTGATCTTTTTAGGGGCGGACTACAATGAGCAGTTCTTC; v_call: TRBV28; cdr3_length: 17; d_call: NA; clone_size: few; j_call: TRBJ2-1
cdr3_aa: CASSEKGQDTQYF; cdr3_nt: TGCGCCAGCAGTGAAAAGGGTCAAGATACGCAGTATTTT; v_call: TRBV10-2; cdr3_length: 13; d_call: NA; clone_size: few; j_call: TRBJ2-3
cdr3_aa: CAISEGGDTQYF; cdr3_nt: TGTGCCATCAGTGAGGGGGGAGATACGCAGTATTTT; v_call: TRBV10-3; cdr3_length: 12; d_call: NA; clone_size: few; j_call: TRBJ2-3
cdr3_aa: CASSVDADRRQWEQYF; cdr3_nt: TGCGCCAGCAGCGTAGATGCGGACCGCAGACAGTGGGAGCAGTACTTC; v_call: TRBV5-1; cdr3_length: 16; d_call: NA; clone_size: NA; j_call: TRBJ2-7
cdr3_aa: CASSHRGTEAFF; cdr3_nt: TGTGCCAGCAGCCACAGGGGGACTGAAGCTTTCTTT; v_call: TRBV27; cdr3_length: 12; d_call: TRBD1; clone_size: NA; j_call: TRBJ1-1
cdr3_aa: CASSSPTGSTDTQYF; cdr3_nt: TGTGCCAGCAGCTCGCCCACGGGGAGCACAGATACGCAGTATTTT; v_call: TRBV7-9; cdr3_length: 15; d_call: NA; clone_size: NA; j_call: TRBJ2-3
cdr3_aa: CSARGSRGLYEQYF; cdr3_nt: TGCAGTGCTAGAGGTTCCAGGGGGCTCTACGAGCAGTACTTC; v_call: TRBV20-1; cdr3_length: 14; d_call: TRBD1; clone_size: many; j_call: TRBJ2-7
cdr3_aa: CASSYFFF; cdr3_nt: TGTGCCAGCAGTTACTTTTTCTTC; v_call: TRBV6-2/TRBV6-3; cdr3_length: 8; d_call: NA; clone_size: many; j_call: TRBJ2-1
cdr3_aa: CASSLGSVAYEQYF; cdr3_nt: TGTGCCAGCAGCTTGGGCAGCGTCGCCTACGAGCAGTACTTC; v_call: TRBV7-9; cdr3_length: 14; d_call: NA; clone_size: few; j_call: TRBJ2-7
cdr3_aa: CASSPPGTRGSYEQYF; cdr3_nt: TGTGCCAGCAGCCCCCCCGGGACTAGGGGCTCCTACGAGCAGTACTTC; v_call: TRBV5-4; cdr3_length: 16; d_call: TRBD2; clone_size: NA; j_call: TRBJ2-7
cdr3_aa: CASSFGRLWGATDTQYF; cdr3_nt: TGTGCCAGCAGTTTCGGTCGGTTGTGGGGGGCCACAGATACGCAGTATTTT; v_call: TRBV12-3/TRBV12-4; cdr3_length: 17; d_call: NA; clone_size: NA; j_call: TRBJ2-3
cdr3_aa: CSAGLAGGNEQFF; cdr3_nt: TGCAGTGCCGGACTAGCGGGGGGGAATGAGCAGTTCTTC; v_call: TRBV20-1; cdr3_length: 13; d_call: TRBD2; clone_size: NA; j_call: TRBJ2-1
cdr3_aa: CSARDVGGYSPLHF; cdr3_nt: TGCAGTGCTAGAGATGTGGGGGGTTATTCACCCCTCCACTTT; v_call: TRBV20-1; cdr3_length: 14; d_call: NA; clone_size: NA; j_call: TRBJ1-6
cdr3_aa: CASSSYANEQFF; cdr3_nt: TGTGCCAGCAGCTCTTACGCCAATGAGCAGTTCTTC; v_call: TRBV7-9; cdr3_length: 12; d_call: NA; clone_size: many; j_call: TRBJ2-1
cdr3_aa: CASSMTGLTEAFF; cdr3_nt: TGTGCCAGCAGCATGACAGGGCTCACTGAAGCTTTCTTT; v_call: TRBV7-6; cdr3_length: 13; d_call: TRBD1; clone_size: few; j_call: TRBJ1-1
cdr3_aa: CASSPPSQPNTEAFF; cdr3_nt: TGTGCCAGCAGCCCACCCTCCCAACCGAACACTGAAGCTTTCTTT; v_call: TRBV7-9; cdr3_length: 15; d_call: NA; clone_size: NA; j_call: TRBJ1-1
cdr3_aa: CASSLTQGVRTEAFF; cdr3_nt: TGTGCCAGCAGCTTAACGCAGGGAGTAAGGACTGAAGCTTTCTTT; v_call: TRBV11-2; cdr3_length: 15; d_call: NA; clone_size: NA; j_call: TRBJ1-1
cdr3_aa: CASSTTRASSEQYF; cdr3_nt: TGTGCCAGCAGCACGACAAGGGCGTCCTCCGAGCAGTACTTC; v_call: TRBV6-5; cdr3_length: 14; d_call: NA; clone_size: few; j_call: TRBJ2-7
cdr3_aa: CASSLRQGAATSTEAFF; cdr3_nt: TGTGCCAGCAGCTTACGACAGGGGGCCGCGACTAGCACTGAAGCTTTCTTT; v_call: TRBV11-3; cdr3_length: 17; d_call: TRBD1; clone_size: many; j_call: TRBJ1-1
cdr3_aa: CASSLRGPSETQYF; cdr3_nt: TGTGCCAGCAGCTTAAGGGGGCCTTCAGAGACCCAGTACTTC; v_call: TRBV7-2; cdr3_length: 14; d_call: TRBD1; clone_size: few; j_call: TRBJ2-5
cdr3_aa: CASSPLATYEQYF; cdr3_nt: TGTGCCAGCTCACCTTTAGCCACCTACGAGCAGTACTTC; v_call: TRBV18; cdr3_length: 13; d_call: NA; clone_size: many; j_call: TRBJ2-7
cdr3_aa: CAWSEQGGQFF; cdr3_nt: TGTGCCTGGAGTGAACAGGGAGGGCAGTTCTTC; v_call: TRBV30; cdr3_length: 11; d_call: NA; clone_size: NA; j_call: TRBJ2-1
cdr3_aa: CSAGGNRGPDEQFF; cdr3_nt: TGCAGCGCTGGGGGAAACAGGGGCCCGGATGAGCAGTTCTTC; v_call: TRBV29-1; cdr3_length: 14; d_call: TRBD1; clone_size: NA; j_call: TRBJ2-1
cdr3_aa: CASSRSNEQYF; cdr3_nt: TGTGCCAGCAGCCGCAGCAACGAGCAGTACTTC; v_call: TRBV13; cdr3_length: 11; d_call: NA; clone_size: few; j_call: TRBJ2-7
cdr3_aa: CASSFSGQLSPLHF; cdr3_nt: TGTGCCAGCAGCTTTAGTGGACAGTTATCACCCCTCCACTTT; v_call: TRBV12-3/TRBV12-4; cdr3_length: 14; d_call: NA; clone_size: NA; j_call: TRBJ1-6
cdr3_aa: CASSLEAETYSTDTQYF; cdr3_nt: TGTGCCAGCAGCTTAGAGGCAGAGACCTACAGCACAGATACGCAGTATTTT; v_call: TRBV7-6; cdr3_length: 17; d_call: NA; clone_size: many; j_call: TRBJ2-3
cdr3_aa: CASSLGQDPSGETQYF; cdr3_nt: TGTGCCAGCAGTTTAGGACAGGACCCCAGCGGAGAGACCCAGTACTTC; v_call: TRBV6-5; cdr3_length: 16; d_call: TRBD1; clone_size: NA; j_call: TRBJ2-5
cdr3_aa: CSARDRKGVTEAFF; cdr3_nt: TGCAGTGCTAGAGATCGAAAAGGGGTCACTGAAGCTTTCTTT; v_call: TRBV20-1; cdr3_length: 14; d_call: NA; clone_size: few; j_call: TRBJ1-1
cdr3_aa: CASSLTAGNNYGYTF; cdr3_nt: TGTGCCAGCAGCTTAACGGCAGGAAACAACTATGGCTACACCTTC; v_call: TRBV7-3; cdr3_length: 15; d_call: NA; clone_size: few; j_call: TRBJ1-2
cdr3_aa: CASSIESWTEAFF; cdr3_nt: TGTGCCAGTAGTATTGAGTCCTGGACTGAAGCTTTCTTT; v_call: TRBV19; cdr3_length: 13; d_call: NA; clone_size: few; j_call: TRBJ1-1
cdr3_aa: CANSLSSSETQYF; cdr3_nt: TGCGCCAACAGCTTGTCTAGCTCGGAGACCCAGTACTTC; v_call: TRBV5-1; cdr3_length: 13; d_call: NA; clone_size: NA; j_call: TRBJ2-5
cdr3_aa: CASSAESSFTDTQYF; cdr3_nt: TGTGCCAGCAGCGCGGAAAGCAGCTTCACAGATACGCAGTATTTT; v_call: TRBV11-2; cdr3_length: 15; d_call: NA; clone_size: NA; j_call: TRBJ2-3
cdr3_aa: CASSTGAGNEQFF; cdr3_nt: TGTGCCAGCTCTACCGGGGCTGGCAATGAGCAGTTCTTC; v_call: TRBV18; cdr3_length: 13; d_call: NA; clone_size: many; j_call: TRBJ2-1
cdr3_aa: CASSLQGIGNTIYF; cdr3_nt: TGTGCCAGCAGTTTACAGGGAATCGGAAACACCATATATTTT; v_call: TRBV12-3/TRBV12-4; cdr3_length: 14; d_call: NA; clone_size: many; j_call: TRBJ1-3
cdr3_aa: CASSQDQRGAFTYNEQFF; cdr3_nt: TGCGCCAGCAGCCAAGATCAACGGGGGGCGTTTACCTACAATGAGCAGTTCTTC; v_call: TRBV4-3; cdr3_length: 18; d_call: NA; clone_size: NA; j_call: TRBJ2-1
cdr3_aa: CASSYPVGQGSTYEQYF; cdr3_nt: TGCGCCAGCAGCTACCCCGTCGGGCAGGGGTCCACCTACGAGCAGTACTTC; v_call: TRBV5-1; cdr3_length: 17; d_call: NA; clone_size: NA; j_call: TRBJ2-7
cdr3_aa: CSVLLGTNSGNTIYF; cdr3_nt: TGCAGCGTGTTGCTGGGTACCAACTCTGGAAACACCATATATTTT; v_call: TRBV29-1; cdr3_length: 15; d_call: NA; clone_size: many; j_call: TRBJ1-3
cdr3_aa: CASSEQASGVNEQFF; cdr3_nt: TGTGCCAGCAGTGAACAGGCTAGCGGGGTGAATGAGCAGTTCTTC; v_call: TRBV6-4; cdr3_length: 15; d_call: TRBD2; clone_size: NA; j_call: TRBJ2-1
cdr3_aa: CSARRVASSYNEQFF; cdr3_nt: TGCAGTGCTAGAAGGGTAGCAAGCTCCTACAATGAGCAGTTCTTC; v_call: TRBV20-1; cdr3_length: 15; d_call: NA; clone_size: NA; j_call: TRBJ2-1
cdr3_aa: CASSLSGGFYEQYF; cdr3_nt: TGTGCCAGCAGTCTTAGCGGGGGGTTTTACGAGCAGTACTTC; v_call: TRBV6-5; cdr3_length: 14; d_call: TRBD2; clone_size: many; j_call: TRBJ2-7
cdr3_aa: CASSVRDRGHEQYF; cdr3_nt: TGTGCCAGCAGTGTCCGGGACAGGGGTCACGAGCAGTACTTC; v_call: TRBV12-3/TRBV12-4; cdr3_length: 14; d_call: TRBD1; clone_size: many; j_call: TRBJ2-7